The 24 T cell receptor beta chains listed next were all sequenced from one sample in a study of T cell repertoires in cytomegalovirus infection (dated by TCRdb to between 2017 and 2020). Which antigens these TCRs recognize remains unknown. The sequencer listed for this sample is Illumina HiSeq 1500. TCRdb handled the public reads itself, with Q25 trimming in fastp and clone calling in MiXCR, and kept productive beta chains. Merged by CDR3 protein, the rows form single entries marked with the most common genes and DNA. The sample data list hundreds of thousands of distinct CDR3 sequences, and roughly a third of these were observed just once. The top ten constitute roughly 13% of the sample. Interpreted using the paper, the treatment or condition label stands for: in vitro stimulation with specific CMV peptide epitopes to enrich CMV-specific T cells. The sample here was cultured CD8+ T cells from PBMCs, taken from culture after CMV antigen stimulation. The receptors derive from a human donor in good health (CMV status not recorded). Some clones in this sample may be carry-over from other donors' samples.

This rearrangement joins TRBV12-3 or TRBV12-4 to TRBJ2-1, with D uncertain. The CDR3 spans 15 residues. V shed 3 bases and J shed 5 bases, with 14 bases lying between them. The CDR3 region is CASSFLSGLDNEQFF. The DNA of the CDR3 is TGTGCCAGCAGTTTTTTATCTGGGTTGGACAATGAGCAGTTCTTC.

The chain is built from TRBV19 and TRBJ2-4; TRBD1 agrees at 7 bases. J gave up 3 bases and V 5 bases, and 10 bases lay outside the gene matches. Germline V gives CDR1 LNHDA, CDR2 SQIVND (reference sequence). This CDR3 is built from 16 residues. CDR3 protein: CASSLLDREGKNIQYF. CDR3 coding DNA: TGTGCCAGTAGTCTCCTTGACAGGGAAGGCAAAAACATTCAGTACTTC.

There are a few counts of this clonotype. V is TRBV5-6 and J is TRBJ1-1; D uncertain. The CDR3 sequence is 15 residues long. V was cut by 0 bases and J by 0 bases, with 9 bases left in between. Germline loops: CDR1 SGHDT, CDR2 YYEEEE. The CDR3 region has the DNA TGTGCCAGCAGCTTGGCAGCGGTACTGAACACTGAAGCTTTCTTT. Its translation: CASSLAAVLNTEAFF.

This clonotype was observed many times. The rearrangement links TRBV7-2 to TRBJ2-1, with D perhaps TRBD1 (5 bases). Germline loops: CDR1 SGHTA, CDR2 FQGNSA. The V gene lost 6 bases and the J gene lost 2 bases, with 14 bases spanning the gap. This CDR3 comprises 15 residues. DNA of the CDR3: TGTGCCAGCAGAATTACAGGAGCAACCTACAATGAGCAGTTCTTC. Protein: CASRITGATYNEQFF.

There are many counts of this clonotype. Compared with germline, one end of the junction differs, possibly owing to a read error. V and J are TRBV19 and TRBJ2-2; D is uncertain. The germline gives CDR1 LNHDA, CDR2 SQIVND (reference sequence). The CDR3 is 14 amino acids. The CDR3 region is CASSMGTNTGELFF. CDR3 DNA sequence: TGTGCCAGCAGTATGGGGACGAACACCGGGGAGCTGTTTTTT.

The chain couples TRBV20-1 to TRBJ2-7; 10 nucleotides agree with TRBD1. The CDR3 totals 16 residues. V was pared by 0 bases and J by 0 bases, with 5 bases of the junction left unmatched. CDR1 and CDR2 (germline): DFQATT, SNEGSKA (reference sequence). CDR3: CSARDQRTGGSYEQYF. Written as DNA, the CDR3 is TGCAGTGCTAGAGATCAACGGACAGGGGGCTCCTACGAGCAGTACTTC.

This clonotype appeared a few times. J is TRBJ2-2 and V is TRBV13; TRBD2 agrees at 8 bases. The CDR3 runs to 16 residues. Germline CDR1 and CDR2: PRHDT and FYEKMQ (reference sequence). J gave up 4 bases and V 1 base, and 5 bases lay outside the gene matches. Here the CDR3 reads CASSLESRGATGELFF. The CDR3 nucleotides are TGTGCCAGCAGCTTAGAGTCGCGGGGGGCCACCGGGGAGCTGTTTTTT.

The gene calls are TRBV11-1 and TRBJ1-1, with D perhaps matching TRBD1 (5 bases). In germline, CDR1 is SGHAT, CDR2 FQDESV (reference sequence). The CDR3 covers 14 residues. V was trimmed by 5 bases and J by 4 bases, leaving 14 bases between them. The CDR3 is CASSPDNGGTEAFF. The CDR3 DNA is TGTGCCAGCAGCCCGGACAACGGTGGCACTGAAGCTTTCTTT.

By share of the sample, this clonotype is medium-sized (0.01 to 0.1%). This chain uses TRBV7-9 with TRBJ2-5; no reliable D call. V lost 1 base to trimming and J lost 2 bases, with 8 bases between them. Germline CDR1 reads SEHNR; CDR2 reads FQNEAQ (reference sequence). The CDR3 spans 14 residues. The CDR3 region is CASSLVSEQETQYF. The CDR3 DNA reads as TGTGCCAGCAGCTTAGTCAGCGAGCAAGAGACCCAGTACTTC.

The rearrangement joins TRBV6-5 to TRBJ1-1; the D is unclear. This CDR3 is 16 amino acids long. Germline V CDR1 and CDR2: MNHEY, SVGAGI. V lost 1 base and J 3 bases, leaving 15 bases between the germline ends. CDR3 protein: CASSYWAADGDTEAFF. The CDR3 region has the DNA TGTGCCAGCAGTTACTGGGCGGCCGACGGGGACACTGAAGCTTTCTTT.

V is TRBV12-3 or TRBV12-4 and J is TRBJ2-7; 9 nucleotides agree with TRBD1. This CDR3 is built from 14 residues. The junction had 6 bases not matched to a gene; V was cut back by 7 bases and J by 2 bases. CDR3 nucleotides: TGTGCCAGCAACCTGGGACAGGGAGCCTACGAGCAGTACTTC. Its protein is CASNLGQGAYEQYF.

The table lists this clonotype with a few counts. The chain couples TRBV25-1 to TRBJ2-5, with 7 bases fitting TRBD1. Trimming cost V 2 bases and J 3 bases; bases outside gene matches: 3. Germline V gives CDR1 MGHDK, CDR2 SYGVNS. This CDR3 is 14 amino acids long. The CDR3: CASSEPGTEETQYF. The DNA for the CDR3 is TGTGCCAGCAGTGAACCTGGGACAGAAGAGACCCAGTACTTC. Supplemented by reference TRBV25-1 and TRBJ2-5, the full variable domain reads EADIYQTPRYLVIGTGKKITLECSQTMGHDKMYWYQQDPGMELHLIHYSYGVNSTEKGDLSSESTVSRIRTEHFPLTLESARPSHTSQYLCASSEPGTEETQYFGPGTRLLVL.

The chain recombines TRBV5-1 with TRBJ2-5, with D perhaps matching TRBD1 or TRBD2 (5 bases each). The CDR3 totals 17 residues. The V gene's germline CDR1 is SGHRS and CDR2 YFSETQ. V was trimmed by 1 base and J by 0 bases, leaving 16 bases between them. The CDR3 protein is CASSLPRDREYQETQYF. The CDR3 nucleotides read TGCGCCAGCAGCTTGCCCCGGGACCGCGAGTACCAAGAGACCCAGTACTTC.

This clonotype occurred once. The V gene is TRBV4-1, the J gene TRBJ2-1; 10 bases are shared with TRBD1. Germline V gives CDR1 MGHRA, CDR2 YSYEKL. The CDR3 has 19 residues. J lost 5 bases, V lost 2 bases, and 15 bases had no gene match. This chain's CDR3 is CASSQYRDRGVRKDNEQFF. The CDR3 DNA reads as TGCGCCAGCAGCCAATACCGGGACAGGGGAGTTAGGAAGGACAATGAGCAGTTCTTC.

V is TRBV6-5 and J is TRBJ2-4; no definite D call. The CDR3 extends over 16 amino acids. Trimming left V 5 bases short and J 1 base short, with 15 bases between. Germline V CDR1 and CDR2: MNHEY, SVGAGI. This chain's CDR3 is CASSHPSPGAKNIQYF. The CDR3 DNA follows: TGTGCCAGCAGTCATCCCAGCCCTGGTGCCAAAAACATTCAGTACTTC.

To note about this clonotype: One end of the junction varies from germline; a read error may be responsible. The chain has TRBV19 and TRBJ2-1, with D tentatively TRBD2 (5 bases). Germline CDR1 LNHDA, CDR2 SQIVND (reference sequence). The CDR3 contains 12 residues. The CDR3 DNA reads as TGTGCCAGTAGTATAGCCGGGGATGATCAGTTCTTC. Protein product: CASSIAGDDQFF.

The J gene is TRBJ2-3, the V gene TRBV12-3 or TRBV12-4, with D possibly TRBD1 on 5 matching bases. This CDR3 is 14 amino acids long. The ends were cut back, 7 bases at V and 4 bases at J, with 15 bases in the middle. The CDR3 protein is CASTLRDRADTQYF. The CDR3 DNA reads as TGTGCCAGCACCCTTCGAGACAGAGCAGATACGCAGTATTTT.

The chain links TRBV4-1 to TRBJ2-1, with D perhaps matching TRBD1 or TRBD2 (5 bases each). V was clipped by 1 base and J by 8 bases, with 9 bases between them. In germline, CDR1 is MGHRA, CDR2 YSYEKL. The CDR3 runs 13 residues. CDR3 protein: CASSQVEGHEQFF. DNA for the CDR3: TGCGCCAGCAGCCAAGTCGAGGGGCATGAGCAGTTCTTC.

This clonotype was seen ten or more times. The chain couples TRBV6-2 or TRBV6-3 to TRBJ2-1; a weak D match, TRBD1 (6 bases). There are 15 residues in the CDR3. Trimming removed 2 bases at V and 5 bases at J, with 13 bases between. The germline CDR1 and CDR2 sequences are MNHEY and SVGEGT. The CDR3 here is CASSYGGFQDNEQFF. The CDR3 DNA sequence: TGTGCCAGCAGTTACGGGGGCTTCCAAGACAATGAGCAGTTCTTC.

As for this clonotype: One base away lies a much larger clone, so this may be a sequencing read error. V and J are TRBV27 and TRBJ2-7; D tentatively fits TRBD1 or TRBD2 (5 bases each). V lost 3 bases and J lost 5, with 14 bases in between. Germline V lookup: CDR1 MNHEY, CDR2 SMNVEV (reference sequence). The CDR3 length is 14 residues. This CDR3 is CASSFIGAGNEQYF. The CDR3 region has the DNA TGTGCCAGCAGTTTTATAGGGGCCGGGAACGAGCAGTACTTC.

The V and J genes are TRBV6-6 and TRBJ2-3, with 8 bases aligning to TRBD1. The CDR3 has 15 residues. CDR1 MNHNY and CDR2 SVGAGI come from the germline V gene (reference sequence). V dropped 3 bases and J dropped 2; count of bases not matched to a gene: 4. CDR3 in amino acids: CASSYAGQDTDTQYF. CDR3 nucleotides: TGTGCCAGCAGTTATGCGGGACAGGACACAGATACGCAGTATTTT.

The CDR3 protein is CASSLDPERGSPLHF. CDR3 coding DNA: TGTGCCAGCTCCCTGGACCCCGAGCGTGGTTCACCCCTCCACTTT. The chain couples TRBV19 to TRBJ1-6; D is unresolved. V gave up 9 bases and J gave up 9 bases, with 21 bases separating them. CDR3 length: 15 amino acids. Germline CDR1 reads LNHDA; CDR2 reads SQIVND (reference sequence).

This clonotype turned up a few times. V gene TRBV25-1 combines with J gene TRBJ1-5; D remains unclear. Per germline, CDR1 MGHDK and CDR2 SYGVNS. This CDR3 spans 11 amino acids. Deletions cut 3 bases from V and 11 bases from J, with 8 bases between. In nucleotides, the CDR3 is TGTGCCAGCAGTGATGGGCAGGCCCAGCATTTT. Its translation is CASSDGQAQHF. Based on the CDR3 plus reference TRBV25-1 and TRBJ1-5, the full variable domain is EADIYQTPRYLVIGTGKKITLECSQTMGHDKMYWYQQDPGMELHLIHYSYGVNSTEKGDLSSESTVSRIRTEHFPLTLESARPSHTSQYLCASSDGQAQHFGDGTRLSIL.

The rearrangement joins TRBV15 to TRBJ1-5, with 10 bases matching TRBD1. CDR1 is LNHNV, CDR2 YYDKDF, per germline (reference sequence). J gave up 7 bases and V 2 bases, and 5 bases lay outside the gene matches. This CDR3 is built from 15 residues. CDR3 coding DNA: TGTGCCACCAGCAGAAGACAGGGGGCCGGACAGCCCCAGCATTTT. Amino acids: CATSRRQGAGQPQHF. Using reference TRBV15 and TRBJ1-5 for the parts outside the CDR3, the full variable domain is DAMVIQNPRYQVTQFGKPVTLSCSQTLNHNVMYWYQQKSSQAPKLLFHYYDKDFNNEADTPDNFQSRRPNTSFCFLDIRSPGLGDTAMYLCATSRRQGAGQPQHFGDGTRLSIL.